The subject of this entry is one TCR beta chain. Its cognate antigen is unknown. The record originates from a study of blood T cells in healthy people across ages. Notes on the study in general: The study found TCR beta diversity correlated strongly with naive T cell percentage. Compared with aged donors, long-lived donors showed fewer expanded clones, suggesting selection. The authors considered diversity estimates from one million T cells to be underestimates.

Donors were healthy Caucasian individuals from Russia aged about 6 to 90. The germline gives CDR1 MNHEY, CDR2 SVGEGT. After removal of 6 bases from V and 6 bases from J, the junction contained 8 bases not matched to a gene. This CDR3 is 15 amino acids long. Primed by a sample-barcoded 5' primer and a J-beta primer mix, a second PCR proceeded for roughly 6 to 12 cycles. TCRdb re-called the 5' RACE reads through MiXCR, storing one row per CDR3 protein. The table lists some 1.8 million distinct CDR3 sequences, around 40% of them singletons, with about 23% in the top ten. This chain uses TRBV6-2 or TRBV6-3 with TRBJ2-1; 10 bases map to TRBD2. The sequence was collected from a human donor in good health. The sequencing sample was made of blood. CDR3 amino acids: CASRPSGGDFNEQFF. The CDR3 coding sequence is TGTGCCAGCAGACCCAGCGGGGGGGATTTCAATGAGCAGTTCTTC.